This TCR beta chain was documented in a study of blood T cell repertoires in COVID-19. Turning to the study itself: The origin of the acute and convalescent COVID-19 samples was the United States, Italy and Spain. Sources were T cells, B-cell-depleted T cells, or PBMCs; the material itself was cDNA or gDNA.

Germline V gives CDR1 LNHDA, CDR2 SQIVND (reference sequence). V gave up 4 bases and J gave up 4 bases; unmatched junction bases: 9. The CDR3 extends over 16 amino acids. Per the authors' pipeline: Amplifying reference gene primers gave estimates of nucleated cell counts. TCRdb's table, derived via immunoSEQ multiplex PCR, lists solely in-frame clones and lacks some. The V and J calls and clone size come from that table; D and trimming were worked out from the DNA. This table holds 180,000 or so clones, approximately 91% found once. A single count supports this clone. This chain joins TRBV19 and TRBJ2-1; 8 bases line up with TRBD2. What was sequenced was peripheral blood. This receptor was taken from a man between 18 and 29 years old with active or convalescent COVID-19. The CDR3 region is CASSTPRGGEYNEQFF. The CDR3 bases are TGTGCCAGTAGTACCCCCCGGGGGGGAGAATACAATGAGCAGTTCTTC.